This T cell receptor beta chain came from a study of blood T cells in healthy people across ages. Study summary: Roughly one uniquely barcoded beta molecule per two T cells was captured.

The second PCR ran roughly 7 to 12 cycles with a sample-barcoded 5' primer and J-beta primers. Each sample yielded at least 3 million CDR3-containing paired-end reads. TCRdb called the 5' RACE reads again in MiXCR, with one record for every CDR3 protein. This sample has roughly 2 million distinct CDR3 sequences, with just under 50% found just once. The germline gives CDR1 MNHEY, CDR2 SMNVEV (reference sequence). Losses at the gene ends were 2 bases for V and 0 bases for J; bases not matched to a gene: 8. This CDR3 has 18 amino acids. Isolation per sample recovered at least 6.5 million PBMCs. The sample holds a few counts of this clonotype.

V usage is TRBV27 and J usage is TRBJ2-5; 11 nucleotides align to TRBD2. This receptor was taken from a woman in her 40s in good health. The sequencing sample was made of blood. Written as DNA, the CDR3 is TGTGCCAGCAGTTTAGGGCTAGCGGGGGGCCCTGACCAAGAGACCCAGTACTTC. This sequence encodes CASSLGLAGGPDQETQYF.